One sample yielded the 13 T cell receptor beta chains listed below, sequenced in a study of blood T cells in healthy people across ages. PCR was performed a second time for roughly 7 to 12 cycles using a sample-barcoded 5' primer and a J-beta primer mix. TCRdb ran MiXCR on the 5' RACE reads and lists one entry per CDR3 protein. The sample carries under 2 million distinct CDR3 sequences, roughly 32% recorded once. Sequenced: blood. These receptors came from a woman in her twenties or thirties in good health.

The chain carries TRBV2 and TRBJ2-7; 9 bases map to TRBD1. J was trimmed by 3 bases and V by 6 bases; bases with no gene match: 12. The CDR3 is made up of 16 amino acids. Germline-derived CDR1 and CDR2 are SNHLY and FYNNEI. The CDR3 DNA follows: TGTGCCAGCAGGGGTGGACAGGGGACCTCCGGCTACGAGCAGTACTTC. Protein sequence: CASRGGQGTSGYEQYF.

This clonotype was seen a few times. This rearrangement joins TRBV7-9 to TRBJ2-5; TRBD1 is a possible D gene (5 bases). CDR3 length: 14 amino acids. The V end was cut by 2 bases, the J end by 2 bases, with 9 bases between. Looked up from germline, CDR1 is SEHNR and CDR2 is FQNEAQ (reference sequence). The CDR3 reads CASSLLKGQETQYF. DNA for the CDR3: TGTGCCAGCAGCTTACTGAAGGGGCAAGAGACCCAGTACTTC.

The chain uses TRBV24-1 and TRBJ2-5; the D gene is possibly TRBD2 (6 bases). The V end lost 3 bases, the J end lost 2 bases, and 15 bases lay between the germline ends. This CDR3 is built from 16 residues. In germline, CDR1 is KGHDR, CDR2 SFDVKD. This chain's CDR3 is CATSDVVGGVQETQYF. The CDR3 DNA is TGTGCCACCAGTGATGTTGTGGGGGGAGTGCAAGAGACCCAGTACTTC.

The chain combines TRBV5-1 with TRBJ2-1; tentative D call: TRBD2 (6 bases). The V end was cut by 3 bases, the J end by 6 bases, with 13 bases between. Germline V gene sequence: CDR1 SGHRS, CDR2 YFSETQ. There are 14 residues in the CDR3. The CDR3, as DNA: TGCGCCAGCAGCTCGAGACTAGGTGGCAATGAGCAGTTCTTC. It encodes CASSSRLGGNEQFF. The full variable domain, with the rest looked up from reference TRBV5-1 and TRBJ2-1, is KAGVTQTPRYLIKTRGQQVTLSCSPISGHRSVSWYQQTPGQGLQFLFEYFSETQRNKGNFPGRFSGRQFSNSRSEMNVSTLELGDSALYLCASSSRLGGNEQFFGPGTRLTVL.

The chain is built from TRBV21-1 and TRBJ2-7; the table's D call, TRBD1, was not checked against the DNA. TRBV21-1 is listed as a pseudogene. This CDR3 comprises 15 residues. This chain's CDR3 is CASSKVGGGPYEQYF. The CDR3, as DNA: TGTGCCAGCAGCAAAGTAGGGGGAGGGCCCTACGAGCAGTACTTC.

This clonotype has just a few counts. J is TRBJ2-5 and V is TRBV4-1; maybe TRBD1 (5 bases). Germline V gene data show CDR1 as MGHRA and CDR2 as YSYEKL. Trimming shortened V by 0 bases and J by 1 base, and 9 bases separated the two germline ends. The CDR3 length is 15 residues. CDR3 protein: CASSQEMTVQETQYF. CDR3 bases: TGCGCCAGCAGCCAAGAAATGACAGTCCAAGAGACCCAGTACTTC.

For the CDR3, the DNA is TGTGCCAGCAGTTCCCGGGACAGGGTTACCAATGAGCAGTTCTTC. Protein: CASSSRDRVTNEQFF. The J gene is TRBJ2-1, the V gene TRBV2; 9 nucleotides line up with TRBD1. The CDR3 extends over 15 amino acids. The germline V gene encodes CDR1 SNHLY and CDR2 FYNNEI. V was clipped by 5 bases and J by 6 bases; unmatched bases: 8.

The gene calls are TRBV28 and TRBJ1-2; no reliable D call. The germline V gene has CDR1 MDHEN and CDR2 SYDVKM. The CDR3 has 14 amino acids. Trimming stripped 3 bases from V and 3 bases from J, with 11 bases between. DNA of the CDR3: TGTGCCAGCAGTTTCGGCAATTGGGACTATGGCTACACCTTC. As protein: CASSFGNWDYGYTF.

The J gene is TRBJ1-5, the V gene TRBV7-8; possibly TRBD1 for D (5 bases). CDR3 length: 17 amino acids. From germline, CDR1 is SGHVS and CDR2 FQNEAQ. The germline V and J ends were trimmed by 6 bases and 0 bases, with 18 bases remaining between them. DNA for the CDR3: TGTGCCAGCAGTTATGATATCAGAGGACATAGCAATCAGCCCCAGCATTTT. Encoded protein: CASSYDIRGHSNQPQHF.

Comments on this clonotype: Germline and junction disagree at one end, which may indicate a read error. The chain joins TRBV20-1 to TRBJ2-1, with D possibly being TRBD1 or TRBD2 (6 bases each). Germline V lookup: CDR1 DFQATT, CDR2 SNEGSKA (reference sequence). The CDR3 length is 13 residues. The CDR3 is CSTREGGNNEQFF. In nucleotides, the CDR3 is TGCAGTACTAGAGAGGGGGGTAACAATGAGCAGTTCTTC.

This clonotype was detected a few times. V is TRBV11-2 and J is TRBJ2-3; 10 nucleotides align to TRBD2. Germline CDR1 and CDR2: SGHAT and FQNNGV. CDR3 size: 18 residues. The junction had 17 bases not matched to a gene; V was cut back by 5 bases and J by 6 bases. The CDR3 sequence: CASSPMTSERGGVDTQYF. The CDR3 DNA is TGTGCCAGCAGCCCGATGACCTCCGAGCGGGGGGGGGTGGATACGCAGTATTTT.

This clonotype was seen many times. The genes are TRBV9 and TRBJ2-6; the D gene is possibly TRBD1 (6 bases). Germline V CDR1 and CDR2: SGDLS, YYNGEE. The CDR3 loop spans 17 amino acids. V was pared by 3 bases and J by 0 bases, with 13 bases between. For the CDR3, the DNA is TGTGCCAGCAGCGCCTCGACAGGCCTCTCTGGGGCCAACGTCCTGACTTTC. This gives the protein CASSASTGLSGANVLTF.

This clonotype appeared a few times. The V call is TRBV7-2, the J call TRBJ2-1; TRBD2 agrees at 8 bases. This CDR3 is built from 20 residues. Germline values: CDR1 SGHTA, CDR2 FQGNSA. The V and J ends lost 1 base and 6 bases, in that order; junction bases with no gene match: 20. The CDR3 DNA is TGTGCCAGCAGCTTAGACCTAGCGGGTGTTCAGTTCCCAATCCTCAATGAGCAGTTCTTC. Its protein product is CASSLDLAGVQFPILNEQFF.